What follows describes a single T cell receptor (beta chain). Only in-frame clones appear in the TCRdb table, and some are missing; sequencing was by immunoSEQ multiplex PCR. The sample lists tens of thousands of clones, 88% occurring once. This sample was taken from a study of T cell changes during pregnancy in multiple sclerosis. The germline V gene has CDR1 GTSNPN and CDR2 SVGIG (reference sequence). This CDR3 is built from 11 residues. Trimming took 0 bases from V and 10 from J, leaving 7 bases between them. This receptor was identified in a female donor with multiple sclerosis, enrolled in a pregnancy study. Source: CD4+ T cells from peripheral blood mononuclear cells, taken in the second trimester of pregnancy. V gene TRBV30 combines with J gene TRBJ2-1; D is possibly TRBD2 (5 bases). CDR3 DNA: TGTGCCTGGAGTGTACGCGGGGAGCAGTTCTTC. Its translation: CAWSVRGEQFF.